This T cell receptor (beta chain) is drawn from a study of T cell repertoires in cytomegalovirus infection. Study-wide context: An indication of both CMV infection and matching HLA type came from public TCR beta signatures. Study-wide points: Summed frequency of public TCR beta families distinguished CMV carriers with the relevant HLA. HLA-C-restricted TCR beta clonotypes specific for CMV led the ex vivo response.

The germline V gene encodes CDR1 SGHVS and CDR2 FQNEAQ. This CDR3 is built from 12 residues. Trimming removed 5 bases at V and 7 bases at J, with 12 bases between. A word on this clonotype: Antigen: not known.

TCRdb recomputed calls from the reads with MiXCR, one row per CDR3 protein. The sample shows around 85,000 distinct CDR3 sequences, about half of them seen only once. The sample was CD8+ T cells from cultured PBMCs, taken from culture after CMV antigen stimulation. The TCR originated in a human donor in good health (CMV status not recorded). Some clones in this sample may be carry-over from other donors' samples. J is TRBJ2-7 and V is TRBV7-8, with a tentative D call TRBD2 (5 bases). CDR3 sequence: CASSHTSGEQYF. In DNA form, the CDR3 reads TGTGCCAGCAGCCATACCTCGGGGGAGCAGTACTTC.